Listed here are 20 T cell receptor beta chains from one sample, sequenced in a study of CD8+CD57+ T cells in acquired aplastic anemia. Both TCR beta VDJ combination and CDR3 sequence profiling were carried out. Genomic DNA was the template for this profiling. Using its own MiXCR run on the reads, TCRdb lists one record per CDR3 protein. Of some 160,000 distinct CDR3 sequences listed, approximately 44% are singletons. The sequenced patients had an expansion of CD8+CD57+ cells seen by flow cytometry. Sample: sorted CD4+, CD8+, or CD8+CD57+ T cells (not recorded which) from PBMCs. These receptors all stem from a human donor with aplastic anemia.

This clonotype occurred a few times. The chain uses TRBV20-1 and TRBJ2-1; 10 nucleotides align to TRBD2. J gave up 7 bases and V 6 bases, and 18 bases lay outside the gene matches. The germline gives CDR1 DFQATT, CDR2 SNEGSKA (reference sequence). The CDR3 consists of 17 residues. The CDR3 DNA reads TGCAGTGCCCCCAACCCCAGCGGGGGGGGCATATTTAATGAGCAGTTCTTC. Amino acids: CSAPNPSGGGIFNEQFF.

The CDR3 sequence is CASSSYTGPYEQYV. CDR3 nucleotide sequence: TGTGCCAGCAGCTCGTATACCGGACCGTACGAGCAGTACGTC. The chain joins TRBV7-9 to TRBJ2-7, with D unclear. Germline V gene data show CDR1 as SEHNR and CDR2 as FQNEAQ (reference sequence). V lost 4 bases and J lost 4, with 14 bases in between. The CDR3 loop spans 14 amino acids.

Many counts were recorded for this clonotype. The CDR3 nucleotides read TGTGCCAGCAGCTTAGGGGGCGGTGTTTCGAGGGAGCTGTTTTTT. Its protein product is CASSLGGGVSRELFF. This chain connects TRBV7-3 to TRBJ2-2; TRBD1 might be the D (6 bases). The ends were cut back, 2 bases at V and 9 bases at J, with 16 bases in the middle. Germline CDR1 is SGHTA and CDR2 is FQGTGA. CDR3 length: 15 residues.

The CDR3 bases are TGTGCCAGCAGCCCCCCCGACAGGAACCCCATATATTTT. Its translation is CASSPPDRNPIYF. The chain combines TRBV9 with TRBJ1-3, with D possibly matching TRBD1 (6 bases). V was cut by 4 bases and J by 11 bases, with 16 bases left in between. This CDR3 has 13 amino acids. CDR1 and CDR2 (germline): SGDLS, YYNGEE.

CDR3 nucleotides: TGTGCCAGTAGTCGAGGGGTCGGAAACACCATATATTTT. Its translation: CASSRGVGNTIYF. V and J are TRBV19 and TRBJ1-3; the D gene is possibly TRBD1 (5 bases). This CDR3 spans 13 amino acids. Per germline, CDR1 LNHDA and CDR2 SQIVND (reference sequence). Between the trimmed V and J ends, which lost 5 bases and 4 bases, there was a span of 9 bases.

This chain links TRBV2 with TRBJ1-5, with D uncertain. The CDR3 has 11 amino acids. The germline V gene has CDR1 SNHLY and CDR2 FYNNEI. Trimming stripped 6 bases from V and 14 bases from J, with 14 bases between. CDR3 coding DNA: TGTGCCAGCAGGGGCGGAACATACGAGCATTTT. Residues: CASRGGTYEHF.

The CDR3 nucleotides are TGCGCCAGCAGTGAGTCAGGCGGGGCCAGCACAGATACGCAGTATTTT. This gives the protein CASSESGGASTDTQYF. The chain combines TRBV10-1 with TRBJ2-3, with D tentatively TRBD2 (6 bases). The ends were cut back, 0 bases at V and 0 bases at J, with 10 bases in the middle. This CDR3 is built from 16 residues. From germline, CDR1 is WNHNN and CDR2 SYGVQD (reference sequence).

This chain joins TRBV9 and TRBJ2-5; no definite D call. Per the germline V gene, CDR1 is SGDLS and CDR2 is YYNGEE. This CDR3 spans 16 amino acids. V lost 3 bases and J lost 0, with 15 bases in between. CDR3 bases: TGTGCCAGCAGCGCCACACTTAGACGGTACCAAGAGACCCAGTACTTC. As protein: CASSATLRRYQETQYF.

This clonotype is medium-sized. This chain uses TRBV10-3 with TRBJ1-2; D unresolved. CDR1 and CDR2 from the germline V gene are ENHRY and SYGVKD. V was clipped by 5 bases and J by 8 bases, with 9 bases between them. CDR3 size: 11 residues. CDR3 protein: CAISWSRGYTF. CDR3 DNA sequence: TGTGCCATCAGTTGGTCAAGAGGCTACACCTTC.

This clonotype was seen repeatedly, ten times or more. The V and J genes are TRBV5-1 and TRBJ1-1; 8 positions agree with TRBD1. This CDR3 has 15 amino acids. The V segment lost 3 bases and the J segment 4 bases; nucleotides outside the gene matches: 8. CDR1 is SGHRS and CDR2 is YFSETQ in the germline V gene. CDR3 region: CASSSPTGVSTEAFF. CDR3 coding DNA: TGCGCCAGCAGCTCACCGACAGGGGTTTCCACTGAAGCTTTCTTT.

This clonotype occurred many times. The chain combines TRBV19 with TRBJ1-2; 7 nucleotides agree with TRBD1. Per the germline V gene, CDR1 is LNHDA and CDR2 is SQIVND (reference sequence). V gave up 4 bases and J gave up 5 bases; unmatched junction bases: 1. The length of the CDR3 is 12 residues. The CDR3, as DNA: TGTGCCAGTAGTAAACAGGGGTATGGCTACACCTTC. This translates into CASSKQGYGYTF.

This clonotype qualifies as medium-sized (0.01 to 0.1%). V is TRBV27 and J is TRBJ2-7; D gene unclear. The CDR3 covers 13 residues. Trimming removed 3 bases at V and 4 bases at J, with 10 bases between. Per the germline V gene, CDR1 is MNHEY and CDR2 is SMNVEV (reference sequence). In DNA form, the CDR3 reads TGTGCCAGCAGTTTTAGTCTGTTTTACGAGCAGTACGTC. This encodes CASSFSLFYEQYV.

This clonotype was seen repeatedly, ten times or more. The genes are TRBV5-1 and TRBJ1-1; maybe TRBD1 (6 bases). Germline values: CDR1 SGHRS, CDR2 YFSETQ. V was pared by 0 bases and J by 3 bases, with 9 bases between. The CDR3 length is 14 residues. The CDR3 nucleotides read TGCGCCAGCAGCTTGGGGGGGCTAGACACTGAAGCTTTCTTT. Residues: CASSLGGLDTEAFF.

This clonotype was counted many times. This rearrangement joins TRBV7-2 to TRBJ2-1; TRBD1 matches at 7 bases. V was pared by 5 bases and J by 0 bases, with 4 bases of the junction left unmatched. Germline lookup yields CDR1 SGHTA and CDR2 FQGNSA. The CDR3 sequence is 15 residues long. The chain's CDR3 is CASSIWDSSYNEQFF. The CDR3 nucleotides read TGTGCCAGCAGCATATGGGACAGCTCCTACAATGAGCAGTTCTTC.

This clonotype showed up many times. The genes are TRBV14 and TRBJ1-6; possible D gene TRBD1, 6 bases. The germline gives CDR1 SGHDN, CDR2 FVKESK. V was cut by 2 bases and J by 7 bases, with 15 bases left in between. This CDR3 region has 16 residues. CDR3 DNA: TGTGCCAGCAGCCAACTACCCACAGGGCACAATTCACCCCTCCACTTT. It translates to CASSQLPTGHNSPLHF.

Comments on this clonotype: Because it lacks the conserved phenylalanine or tryptophan at the end, this CDR3 is likely a read error. This sequence joins TRBV7-3 and TRBJ2-5; a possible D gene is TRBD1 (6 bases). The CDR3 consists of 14 residues. Germline-derived CDR1 and CDR2 are SGHTA and FQGTGA. CDR3 nucleotides: TGTGCCTGCAGCTTAACAGGGTCGTGGGAGACCCAGTACCTC. It yields the protein CACSLTGSWETQYL.

V usage is TRBV15 and J usage is TRBJ2-3; D may be TRBD1 (6 bases). The germline V and J ends were trimmed by 3 bases and 4 bases, with 11 bases remaining between them. Per germline, CDR1 LNHNV and CDR2 YYDKDF (reference sequence). The CDR3 contains 14 residues. The CDR3 loop is CATSSEQGSDTQYF. CDR3 DNA: TGTGCCACCAGCAGCGAACAGGGTTCAGATACGCAGTATTTT.

The chain recombines TRBV10-3 with TRBJ1-4; D remains ambiguous. The ends were cut back, 2 bases at V and 4 bases at J, with 2 bases in the middle. The CDR3 runs 12 residues. Germline V CDR1 and CDR2: ENHRY, SYGVKD. CDR3 sequence: CAISEGNEKLFF. For the CDR3, the DNA is TGTGCCATCAGTGAGGGTAATGAAAAACTGTTTTTT.

Remarks on this clonotype: At one of its ends the junction is not consistent with the germline gene, which may arise from a read error. The chain recombines TRBV29-1 with TRBJ1-5; unclear D gene. Germline V gene data show CDR1 as SQVTM and CDR2 as ANQGSEA. This CDR3 has 10 residues. This CDR3 reads CWAGNQPQHF. CDR3 in DNA: TGTTGGGCGGGTAATCAGCCCCAGCATTTT.

The sample holds a few counts of this clonotype. This may be a read error, as it is one base from a much larger clone. J is TRBJ2-3 and V is TRBV6-5; D unclear. Germline V lookup: CDR1 MNHEY, CDR2 SVGAGI. The CDR3 extends over 13 amino acids. Deletions cut 4 bases from V and 1 base from J, with 6 bases between. Here the CDR3 reads CASSSPGTDTQYF. CDR3 nucleotides: TGTGCCAGCAGTTCCCCCGGCACAGATACGCAGTATTTT.